Following are 16 T cell receptor beta chains from one sample sequenced in a study of spatial heterogeneity in lung cancer. The time point here: sample taken at primary tumor resection. No cells were sorted before sequencing. The whole RNA sequenced was extracted from tumor, nontumor lung or frozen PBMC. From the 5' RACE reads, TCRdb called clonotypes with MiXCR, one entry per CDR3 protein. The top ten clones hold 42% of a sample with approximately 5,000 distinct CDR3 sequences, roughly 27% of them seen once. Material: PBMCs, obtained at surgery. The receptor set was obtained from a male donor with early-stage non-small cell lung cancer.

V usage is TRBV7-8 and J usage is TRBJ2-1; 8 bases match TRBD2. The CDR3 sequence is 15 residues long. Germline V lookup: CDR1 SGHVS, CDR2 FQNEAQ. With 1 base clipped from V and 5 bases from J, the junction kept 4 bases outside the gene matches. CDR3 protein: CASSLGTSLHNEQFF. CDR3 coding DNA: TGTGCCAGCAGCTTAGGGACTAGCCTCCACAATGAGCAGTTCTTC.

The chain couples TRBV11-1 to TRBJ2-7; the match to TRBD2 covers 7 bases. The germline V gene has CDR1 SGHAT and CDR2 FQDESV (reference sequence). This CDR3 spans 15 amino acids. The ends lost 5 bases at V and 5 bases at J; junction bases unmatched: 12. As DNA, the CDR3 is TGTGCCAGCAGCCCGCCCCGGACTAGGGACGACGAGCAGTACTTC. Its protein product is CASSPPRTRDDEQYF.

By share of the sample, this clonotype is medium-sized. The genes are TRBV29-1 and TRBJ1-2; 12 bases are a match to TRBD1. With 6 bases clipped from V and 4 bases from J, the junction kept 9 bases outside the gene matches. The CDR3 is 15 amino acids. Germline CDR1 and CDR2: SQVTM and ANQGSEA. CDR3 nucleotide sequence: TGCAGCGTCCGCCGGGACAGGGGGCTCGCCTATGGCTACACCTTC. Its protein product is CSVRRDRGLAYGYTF.

In its sample, this clonotype ranks as medium-sized. The V and J genes are TRBV20-1 and TRBJ1-1; possibly TRBD1 for D (6 bases). The CDR3 covers 14 residues. Trimming cost V 4 bases and J 1 base, with 13 bases left between them. The germline gives CDR1 DFQATT, CDR2 SNEGSKA (reference sequence). This CDR3 reads CSAKWGLGNTEAFF. CDR3 DNA sequence: TGCAGTGCTAAGTGGGGGCTGGGGAACACTGAAGCTTTCTTT.

Many counts were recorded for this clonotype. The chain employs TRBV5-4 and TRBJ2-7; TRBD1 aligns across 9 bases. With 1 base clipped from V and 5 bases from J, the junction kept 1 base outside the gene matches. Germline assignment: CDR1 SGHNT and CDR2 YYREEE (reference sequence). The CDR3 loop spans 13 amino acids. The CDR3 region is CASSLTGGNEQYF. The CDR3 region has the DNA TGTGCCAGCAGCTTGACAGGGGGCAACGAGCAGTACTTC.

By sample share, this clonotype is medium-sized. The chain has TRBV7-8 and TRBJ2-1; no reliable D call. Trimming pared 5 bases from V and 8 bases from J, leaving 10 bases between. Germline V CDR1 and CDR2: SGHVS, FQNEAQ. This CDR3 contains 12 residues. The CDR3 here is CASSATPDEQFF. CDR3 in DNA: TGTGCCAGCAGCGCCACCCCCGATGAGCAGTTCTTC.

By sample fraction, this clonotype is medium-sized. The chain uses TRBV13 and TRBJ1-3; no clear D gene. Trimming left V 2 bases short and J 3 bases short, with 11 bases between. This CDR3 is built from 15 residues. CDR1 is PRHDT and CDR2 is FYEKMQ in the germline V gene (reference sequence). CDR3 sequence reads: CASSLYLEGGNTIYF. DNA of the CDR3: TGTGCCAGCAGCTTATATCTTGAAGGTGGAAACACCATATATTTT.

This clonotype appeared once. A much larger clonotype is one base distant, so this may be a read error. This chain joins TRBV11-3 and TRBJ2-7; no clear D gene. The CDR3 covers 16 residues. Germline assignment: CDR1 SGHNT and CDR2 YENEEA. Trimming removed 0 bases from V and 2 bases from J, with 14 bases in between. As DNA, the CDR3 is TGTGCCAGCAGCTTAGAGCGGATAGGTGGGACCTACGAGCAGTACTTC. Residues: CASSLERIGGTYEQYF.

This clonotype is judged medium-sized. The chain couples TRBV27 to TRBJ1-6; 10 nucleotides agree with TRBD1. Trimming took 2 bases from V and 9 from J; bases not matched to a gene: 4. This CDR3 is 15 amino acids long. From germline, CDR1 is MNHEY and CDR2 SMNVEV (reference sequence). CDR3 region: CASSLSGTGVSPLHF. In nucleotides, the CDR3 is TGTGCCAGCAGTTTAAGTGGGACAGGGGTTTCACCCCTCCACTTT.

By proportion, this clonotype is medium-sized (0.01 to 0.1%). The chain recombines TRBV6-2 or TRBV6-3 with TRBJ2-7; 7 positions agree with TRBD1. From germline, CDR1 is MNHEY and CDR2 SVGEGT. With V trimmed by 0 bases and J by 2 bases, 7 bases remained unmatched. CDR3 length: 16 amino acids. CDR3 nucleotides: TGTGCCAGCAGTTACTCGAGGGGACAGTTGACCTACGAGCAGTACTTC. Protein product: CASSYSRGQLTYEQYF.

This chain connects TRBV9 to TRBJ1-1; the D is unclear. Deletions cut 4 bases from V and 5 bases from J, with 9 bases between. From germline, CDR1 is SGDLS and CDR2 YYNGEE. The CDR3 is 12 amino acids. For the CDR3, the DNA is TGTGCCAGCAGCCCTTTGCTGACTGAAGCTTTCTTT. It translates to CASSPLLTEAFF.

The chain combines TRBV28 with TRBJ1-5, with D unresolved. Trimming removed 3 bases from V and 2 bases from J, with 14 bases in between. CDR1 MDHEN and CDR2 SYDVKM come from the germline V gene. The CDR3 loop spans 16 amino acids. CDR3 amino acids: CASSLPGHGRNQPQHF. CDR3 DNA sequence: TGTGCCAGCAGTTTGCCGGGCCACGGGCGCAATCAGCCCCAGCATTTT.

The chain employs TRBV10-3 and TRBJ1-5; 7 positions match TRBD1. The ends lost 6 bases at V and 4 bases at J; junction bases unmatched: 3. The V gene's germline CDR1 is ENHRY and CDR2 SYGVKD. The CDR3 sequence is 13 residues long. CDR3 nucleotides: TGTGCCATCAGGGAGACAGGGAATCAGCCCCAGCATTTT. Encoded protein: CAIRETGNQPQHF.

By sample share, this clonotype is medium-sized. The V call is TRBV11-1, the J call TRBJ2-1; no clear D gene. CDR3 length equals 16 residues. Germline V gene sequence: CDR1 SGHAT, CDR2 FQDESV (reference sequence). V was shortened by 3 bases and J by 6 bases, with 18 bases between the two germline ends. CDR3 protein: CASSFPGAVLFNEQFF. The CDR3 DNA reads TGTGCCAGCAGCTTTCCGGGCGCCGTTTTGTTCAATGAGCAGTTCTTC.

By sample fraction, this clonotype is medium-sized. The chain couples TRBV6-2 or TRBV6-3 to TRBJ1-1, with D uncertain. V lost 5 bases to trimming and J lost 1 base, with 5 bases between them. The CDR3 contains 12 residues. From germline, CDR1 is MNHEY and CDR2 SVGEGT. CDR3 loop: CASSRPNTEAFF. The CDR3 DNA reads TGTGCCAGCAGTCGACCGAACACTGAAGCTTTCTTT.

The chain recombines TRBV12-3 or TRBV12-4 with TRBJ1-1, with TRBD1 matching over 7 bases. J was trimmed by 0 bases and V by 6 bases; bases with no gene match: 4. The CDR3 sequence is 14 residues long. The CDR3 DNA is TGTGCCAGCAGCCGACAGGGAATGAACACTGAAGCTTTCTTT. Protein product: CASSRQGMNTEAFF.